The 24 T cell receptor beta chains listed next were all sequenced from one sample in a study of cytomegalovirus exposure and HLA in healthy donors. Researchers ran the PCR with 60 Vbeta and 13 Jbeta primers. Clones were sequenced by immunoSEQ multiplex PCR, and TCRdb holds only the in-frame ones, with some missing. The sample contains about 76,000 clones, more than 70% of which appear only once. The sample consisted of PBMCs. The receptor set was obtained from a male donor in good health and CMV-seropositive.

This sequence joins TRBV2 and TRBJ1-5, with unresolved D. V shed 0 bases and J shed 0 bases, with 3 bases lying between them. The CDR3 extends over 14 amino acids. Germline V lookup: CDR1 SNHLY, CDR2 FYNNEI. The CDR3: CASSEANSNQPQHF. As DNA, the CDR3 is TGTGCCAGCAGTGAAGCTAATAGCAATCAGCCCCAGCATTTT.

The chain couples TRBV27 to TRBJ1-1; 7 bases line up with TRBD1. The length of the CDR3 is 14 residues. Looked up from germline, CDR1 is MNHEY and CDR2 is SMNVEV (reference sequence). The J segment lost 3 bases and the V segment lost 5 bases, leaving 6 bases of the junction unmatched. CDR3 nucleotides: TGTGCCAGCAGTACACAGGGGTTGTACACTGAAGCTTTCTTT. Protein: CASSTQGLYTEAFF.

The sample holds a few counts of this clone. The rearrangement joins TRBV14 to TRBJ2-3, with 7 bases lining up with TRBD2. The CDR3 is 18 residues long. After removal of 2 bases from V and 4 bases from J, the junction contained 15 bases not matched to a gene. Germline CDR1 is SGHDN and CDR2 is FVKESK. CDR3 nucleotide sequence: TGTGCCAGCAGCCAATCCTCCCCGGGACTAAAGGCGCCAGATACGCAGTATTTT. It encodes CASSQSSPGLKAPDTQYF. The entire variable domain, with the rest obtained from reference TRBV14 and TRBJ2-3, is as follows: EAGVTQFPSHSVIEKGQTVTLRCDPISGHDNLYWYRRVMGKEIKFLLHFVKESKQDESGMPNNRFLAERTGGTYSTLKVQPAELEDSGVYFCASSQSSPGLKAPDTQYFGPGTRLTVL.

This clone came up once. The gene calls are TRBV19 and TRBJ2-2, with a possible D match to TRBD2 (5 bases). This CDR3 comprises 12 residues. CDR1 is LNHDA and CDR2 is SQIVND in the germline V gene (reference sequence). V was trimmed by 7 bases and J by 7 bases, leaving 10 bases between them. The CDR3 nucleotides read TGTGCCAGTACCCCCGGGGTCGGGGAGCTGTTTTTT. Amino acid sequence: CASTPGVGELFF.

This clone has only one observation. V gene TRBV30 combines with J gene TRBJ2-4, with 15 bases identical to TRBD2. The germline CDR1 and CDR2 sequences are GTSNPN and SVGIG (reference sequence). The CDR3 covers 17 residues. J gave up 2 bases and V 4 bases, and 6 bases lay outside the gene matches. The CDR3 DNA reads TGTGCCTGGACCCTCGGGACTAGCGGGGGGCCCAAAAACATTCAGTACTTC. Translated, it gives CAWTLGTSGGPKNIQYF.

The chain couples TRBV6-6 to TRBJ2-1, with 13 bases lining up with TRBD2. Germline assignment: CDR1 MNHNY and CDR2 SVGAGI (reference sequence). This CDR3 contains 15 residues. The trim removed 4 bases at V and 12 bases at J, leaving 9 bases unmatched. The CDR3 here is CASSSQTGLAGRQFF. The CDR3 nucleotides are TGTGCCAGCAGTTCCCAAACGGGACTAGCGGGAAGGCAGTTCTTC.

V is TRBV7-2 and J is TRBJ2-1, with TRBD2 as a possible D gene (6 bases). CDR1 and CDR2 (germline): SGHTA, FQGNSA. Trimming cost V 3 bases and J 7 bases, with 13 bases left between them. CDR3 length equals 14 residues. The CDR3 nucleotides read TGTGCCAGCAGCTTTGGGGCTGGGGGGAATGAGCAGTTCTTC. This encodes CASSFGAGGNEQFF.

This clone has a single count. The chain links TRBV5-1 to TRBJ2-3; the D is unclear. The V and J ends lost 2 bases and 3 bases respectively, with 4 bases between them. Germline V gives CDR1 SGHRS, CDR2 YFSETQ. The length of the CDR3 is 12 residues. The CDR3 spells CASSFSTDTQYF. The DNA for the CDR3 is TGCGCCAGCAGCTTCTCTACAGATACGCAGTATTTT.

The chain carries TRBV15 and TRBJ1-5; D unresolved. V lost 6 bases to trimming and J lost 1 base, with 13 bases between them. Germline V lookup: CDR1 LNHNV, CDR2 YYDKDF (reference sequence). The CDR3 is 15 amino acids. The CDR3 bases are TGTGCCACCAGTCCATCCAACTTCAGCAATCAGCCCCAGCATTTT. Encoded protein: CATSPSNFSNQPQHF.

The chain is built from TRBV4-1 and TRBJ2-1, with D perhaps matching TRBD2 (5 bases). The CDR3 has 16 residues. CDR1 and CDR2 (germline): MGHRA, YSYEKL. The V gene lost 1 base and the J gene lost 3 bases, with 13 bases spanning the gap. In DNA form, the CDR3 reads TGCGCCAGCAGCCAAGTCGATTTGACTATCTACAATGAGCAGTTCTTC. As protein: CASSQVDLTIYNEQFF.

CDR3 loop: CATSRVRGTYEQYF. CDR3 DNA sequence: TGTGCCACCAGCAGAGTGCGCGGGACCTACGAGCAGTACTTC. The chain has TRBV15 and TRBJ2-7; possibly TRBD2 for D (6 bases). Germline loops: CDR1 LNHNV, CDR2 YYDKDF (reference sequence). V lost 1 base and J lost 2, with 9 bases in between. The CDR3 length is 14 residues.

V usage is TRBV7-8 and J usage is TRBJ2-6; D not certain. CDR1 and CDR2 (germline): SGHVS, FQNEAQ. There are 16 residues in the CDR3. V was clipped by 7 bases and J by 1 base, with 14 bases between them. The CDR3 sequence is CASTLEKLSGANVLTF. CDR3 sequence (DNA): TGTGCCAGCACCCTTGAGAAACTTTCTGGGGCCAACGTCCTGACTTTC.

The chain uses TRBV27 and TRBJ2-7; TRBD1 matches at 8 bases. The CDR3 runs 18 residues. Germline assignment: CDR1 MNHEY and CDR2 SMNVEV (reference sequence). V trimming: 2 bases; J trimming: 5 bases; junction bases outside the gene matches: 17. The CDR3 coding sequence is TGTGCCAGCAGTTTAAAGTACCCTGACAGGGGTATTCTCCACGAGCAGTACTTC. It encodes CASSLKYPDRGILHEQYF.

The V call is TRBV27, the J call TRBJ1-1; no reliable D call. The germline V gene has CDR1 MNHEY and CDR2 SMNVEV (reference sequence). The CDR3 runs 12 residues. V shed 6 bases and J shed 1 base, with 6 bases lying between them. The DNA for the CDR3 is TGTGCCAGCAGGTCGCGGAACACTGAAGCTTTCTTT. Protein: CASRSRNTEAFF.

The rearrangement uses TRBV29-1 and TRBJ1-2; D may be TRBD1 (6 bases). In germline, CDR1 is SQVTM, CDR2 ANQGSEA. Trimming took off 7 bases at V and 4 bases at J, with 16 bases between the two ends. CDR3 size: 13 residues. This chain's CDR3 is CSAATGLSYGYTF. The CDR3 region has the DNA TGCAGCGCCGCAACAGGGCTGAGCTATGGCTACACCTTC. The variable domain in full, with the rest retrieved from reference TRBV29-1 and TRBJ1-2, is SAVISQKPSRDICQRGTSLTIQCQVDSQVTMMFWYRQQPGQSLTLIATANQGSEATYESGFVIDKFPISRPNLTFSTLTVSNMSPEDSSIYLCSAATGLSYGYTFGSGTRLTVV.

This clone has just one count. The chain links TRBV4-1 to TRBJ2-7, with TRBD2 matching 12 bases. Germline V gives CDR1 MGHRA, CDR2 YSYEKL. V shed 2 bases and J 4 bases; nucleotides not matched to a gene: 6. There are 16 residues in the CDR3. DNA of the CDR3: TGCGCCAGCAGCCAACCAACTAGCGGGAGGTCGTACGAGCAGTACTTC. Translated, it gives CASSQPTSGRSYEQYF.

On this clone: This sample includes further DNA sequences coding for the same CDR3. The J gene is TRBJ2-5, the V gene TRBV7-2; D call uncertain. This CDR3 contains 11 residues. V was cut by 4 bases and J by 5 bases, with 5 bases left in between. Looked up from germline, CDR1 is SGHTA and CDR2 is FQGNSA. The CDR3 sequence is CASSSLETQYF. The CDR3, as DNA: TGTGCCAGCAGCTCCCTCGAGACCCAGTACTTC.

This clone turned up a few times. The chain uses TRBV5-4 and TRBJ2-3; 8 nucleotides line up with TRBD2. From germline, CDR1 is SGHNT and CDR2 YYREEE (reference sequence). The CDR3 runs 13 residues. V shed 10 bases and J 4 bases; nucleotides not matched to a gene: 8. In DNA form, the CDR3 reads TGTGCCGGACGACCGGGACTAGCAGATACGCAGTATTTT. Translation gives CAGRPGLADTQYF.

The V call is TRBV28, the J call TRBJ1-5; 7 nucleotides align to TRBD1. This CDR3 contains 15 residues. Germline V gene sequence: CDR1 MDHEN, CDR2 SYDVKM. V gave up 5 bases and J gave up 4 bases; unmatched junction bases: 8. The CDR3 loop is CASSTMGQSNQPQHF. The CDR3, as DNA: TGTGCCAGCAGTACAATGGGACAGTCAAATCAGCCCCAGCATTTT.

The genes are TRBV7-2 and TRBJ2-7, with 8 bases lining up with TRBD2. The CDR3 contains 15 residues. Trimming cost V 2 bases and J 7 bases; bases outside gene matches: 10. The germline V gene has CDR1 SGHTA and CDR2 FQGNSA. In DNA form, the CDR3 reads TGTGCCAGCAGCTTATCGGGACTAGTGAATCAGGAGCAGTACTTC. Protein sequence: CASSLSGLVNQEQYF.

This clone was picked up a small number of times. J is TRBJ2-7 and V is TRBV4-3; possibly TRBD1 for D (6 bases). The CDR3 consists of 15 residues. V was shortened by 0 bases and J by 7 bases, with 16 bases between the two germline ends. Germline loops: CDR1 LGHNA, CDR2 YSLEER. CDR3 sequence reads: CASSQEIGGVGEQYF. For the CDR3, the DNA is TGCGCCAGCAGCCAAGAGATAGGGGGAGTGGGAGAGCAGTACTTC.

CDR3 sequence: CASRLLAGGTDTQYF. CDR3 sequence (DNA): TGTGCCAGTAGACTACTAGCGGGAGGCACAGATACGCAGTATTTT. The rearrangement links TRBV19 to TRBJ2-3; TRBD2 aligns across 11 bases. CDR1 and CDR2 from the germline V gene are LNHDA and SQIVND (reference sequence). The ends lost 6 bases at V and 1 base at J; junction bases unmatched: 3. The CDR3 is made up of 15 amino acids.

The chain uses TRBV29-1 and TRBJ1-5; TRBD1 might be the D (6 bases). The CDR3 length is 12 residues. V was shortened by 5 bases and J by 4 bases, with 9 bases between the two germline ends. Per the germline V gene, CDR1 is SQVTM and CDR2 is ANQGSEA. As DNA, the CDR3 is TGCAGCGTTACACAGGGTAATCAGCCCCAGCATTTT. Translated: CSVTQGNQPQHF. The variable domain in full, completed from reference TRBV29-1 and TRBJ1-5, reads SAVISQKPSRDICQRGTSLTIQCQVDSQVTMMFWYRQQPGQSLTLIATANQGSEATYESGFVIDKFPISRPNLTFSTLTVSNMSPEDSSIYLCSVTQGNQPQHFGDGTRLSIL.

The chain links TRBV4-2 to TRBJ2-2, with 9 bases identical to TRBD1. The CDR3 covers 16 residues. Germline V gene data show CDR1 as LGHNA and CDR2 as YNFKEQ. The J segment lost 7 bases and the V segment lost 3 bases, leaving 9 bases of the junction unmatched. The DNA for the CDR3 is TGTGCCAGCAGCCAGACGGTGACAGGGGGTGTCGGGGAGCTGTTTTTT. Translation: CASSQTVTGGVGELFF.